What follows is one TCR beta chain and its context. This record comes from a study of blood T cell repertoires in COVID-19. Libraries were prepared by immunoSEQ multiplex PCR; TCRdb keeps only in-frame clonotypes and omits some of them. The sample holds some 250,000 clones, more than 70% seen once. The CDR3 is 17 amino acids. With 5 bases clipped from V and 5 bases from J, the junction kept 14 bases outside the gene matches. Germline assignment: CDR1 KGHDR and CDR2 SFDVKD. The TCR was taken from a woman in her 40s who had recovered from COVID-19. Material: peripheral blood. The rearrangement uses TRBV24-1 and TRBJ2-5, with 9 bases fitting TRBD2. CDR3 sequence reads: CATSAGSGGYPGETQYF. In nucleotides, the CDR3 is TGTGCCACCAGTGCGGGTAGCGGGGGCTACCCTGGGGAGACCCAGTACTTC.